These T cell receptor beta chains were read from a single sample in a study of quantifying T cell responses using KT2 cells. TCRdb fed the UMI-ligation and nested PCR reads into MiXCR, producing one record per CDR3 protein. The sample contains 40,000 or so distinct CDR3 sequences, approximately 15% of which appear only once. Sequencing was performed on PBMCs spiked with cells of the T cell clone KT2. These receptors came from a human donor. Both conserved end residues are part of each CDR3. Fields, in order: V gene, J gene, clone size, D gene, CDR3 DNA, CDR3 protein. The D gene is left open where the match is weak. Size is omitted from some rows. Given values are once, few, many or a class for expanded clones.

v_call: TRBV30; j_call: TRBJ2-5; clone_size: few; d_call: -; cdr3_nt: TGTGCCTCTCGGGTCAGGGAAGAAGGAGAGACCCAGTACTTC; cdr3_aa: CASRVREEGETQYF
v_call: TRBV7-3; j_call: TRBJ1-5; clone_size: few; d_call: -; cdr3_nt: TGTGCCAGCAGCTTAGATGGAGGGAGGAATCAGCCCCAGCATTTT; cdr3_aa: CASSLDGGRNQPQHF
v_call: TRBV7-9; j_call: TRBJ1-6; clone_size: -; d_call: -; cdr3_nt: TGTGCCAGCAGCTTAAGTTTCGGGGATTCACCCCTCCACTTT; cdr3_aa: CASSLSFGDSPLHF
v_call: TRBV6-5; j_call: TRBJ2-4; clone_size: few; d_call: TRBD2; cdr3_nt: TGTGCCAGCAGTAGGGCTAGCGGGAAAAACATTCAGTACTTC; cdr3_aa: CASSRASGKNIQYF
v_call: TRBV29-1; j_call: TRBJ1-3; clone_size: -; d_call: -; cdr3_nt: TGCAGCGTTGACAGGGAGGATGGAAACACCATATATTTT; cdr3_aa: CSVDREDGNTIYF
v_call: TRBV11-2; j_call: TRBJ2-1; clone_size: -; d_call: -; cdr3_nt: TGTGCCAGCAGCTTAATCAATGAGCAGTTCTTC; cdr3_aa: CASSLINEQFF
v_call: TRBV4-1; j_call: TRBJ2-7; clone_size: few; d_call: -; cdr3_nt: TGCGCCAGCAGCCAAATCCGAACGGGAACCTACGAGCAGTACTTC; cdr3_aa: CASSQIRTGTYEQYF
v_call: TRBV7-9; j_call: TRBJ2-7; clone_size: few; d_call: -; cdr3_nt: TGTGCCAGCAGCCCTGCTAGAGACTACGAGCAGTACTTC; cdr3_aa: CASSPARDYEQYF
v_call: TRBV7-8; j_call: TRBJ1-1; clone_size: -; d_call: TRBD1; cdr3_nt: TGTGCCAGCAGCCCGCACAGGGGGCCGGACACTGAAGCTTTCTTT; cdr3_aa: CASSPHRGPDTEAFF
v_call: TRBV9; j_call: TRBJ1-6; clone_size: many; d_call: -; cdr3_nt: TGTGCCAGCAGCGTAGTTGAGGGAGCTTCACCCCTCCACTTT; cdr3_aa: CASSVVEGASPLHF
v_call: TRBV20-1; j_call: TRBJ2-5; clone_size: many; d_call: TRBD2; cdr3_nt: TGCAGTGCTAGAGATCAGGCTAGCGGGGATTCGGAGACCCAGTACTTC; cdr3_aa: CSARDQASGDSETQYF
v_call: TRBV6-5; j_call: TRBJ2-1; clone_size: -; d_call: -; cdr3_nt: TGTGCCAGCAAGGGCGGGGCATACAATGAGCAGTTCTTC; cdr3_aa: CASKGGAYNEQFF
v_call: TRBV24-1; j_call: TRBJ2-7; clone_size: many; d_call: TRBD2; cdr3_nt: TGTGCCACCAGTATACGACTAGCGGGATTCTACGAGCAGTACTTC; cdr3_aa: CATSIRLAGFYEQYF
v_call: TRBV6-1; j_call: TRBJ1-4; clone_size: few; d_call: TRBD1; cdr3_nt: TGTGCCAGCAGTGGTAACGTGGGACAGGGTAATGAAAAACTGTTTTTT; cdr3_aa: CASSGNVGQGNEKLFF
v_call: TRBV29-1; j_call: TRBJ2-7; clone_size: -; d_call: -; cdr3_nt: TGCAGCGCCGGTACCACAGGTTACGAGCAGTACTTC; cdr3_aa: CSAGTTGYEQYF
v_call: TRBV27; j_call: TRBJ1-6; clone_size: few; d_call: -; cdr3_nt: TGTGCCAGCAGTTTAACCCAACGGGGTTCACCCCTCCACTTT; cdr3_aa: CASSLTQRGSPLHF
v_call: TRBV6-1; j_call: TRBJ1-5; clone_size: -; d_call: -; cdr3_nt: TGTGCCAGCGGCGGAAGAGATTGGCCCCAGCATTTT; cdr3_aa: CASGGRDWPQHF
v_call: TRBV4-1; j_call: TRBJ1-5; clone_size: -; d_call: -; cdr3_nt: TGCGCCAGCAGCCAAACCACCTCGTTAGGCCCCAATCAGCCCCAGCATTTT; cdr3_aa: CASSQTTSLGPNQPQHF
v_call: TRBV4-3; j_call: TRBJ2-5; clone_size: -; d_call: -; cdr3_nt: TGCGCCAGCAGCCAAGGGGGAGAAGAGAAGACCCAGTACTTC; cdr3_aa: CASSQGGEEKTQYF
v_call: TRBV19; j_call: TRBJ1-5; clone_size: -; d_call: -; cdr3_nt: TGTGCCAGTAGTAGAGACAGCCCCAATCAGCCCCAGCATTTT; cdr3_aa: CASSRDSPNQPQHF
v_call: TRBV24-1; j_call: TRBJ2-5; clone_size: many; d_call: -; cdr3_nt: TGTGCCACCAGTGACCCTTACCAAGAGACCCAGTACTTC; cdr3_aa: CATSDPYQETQYF
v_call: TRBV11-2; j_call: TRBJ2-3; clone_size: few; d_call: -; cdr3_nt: TGTGCCAGCAGCTTTCGTACGACAGATACGCAGTATTTT; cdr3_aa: CASSFRTTDTQYF
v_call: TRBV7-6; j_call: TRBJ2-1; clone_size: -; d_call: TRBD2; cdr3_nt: TGTGCCAGCAGCTTTAGCGGGAGGGCCTCCTACAATGAGCAGTTCTTC; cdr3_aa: CASSFSGRASYNEQFF
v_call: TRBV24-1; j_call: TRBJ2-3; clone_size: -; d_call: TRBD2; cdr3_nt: TGTGCCACTCAAGCGGGACTCACAGATACGCAGTATTTT; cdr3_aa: CATQAGLTDTQYF
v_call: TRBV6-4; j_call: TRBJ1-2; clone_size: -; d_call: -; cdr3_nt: TGTGCCAGCAGCCCCGGGACGTGGGGCCTGTATGGCTACACCTTC; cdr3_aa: CASSPGTWGLYGYTF
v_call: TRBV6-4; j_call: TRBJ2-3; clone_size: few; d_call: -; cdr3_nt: TGTGCCAGCAGTGACTCTCCGGACAAGAGCACAGATACGCAGTATTTT; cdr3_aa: CASSDSPDKSTDTQYF
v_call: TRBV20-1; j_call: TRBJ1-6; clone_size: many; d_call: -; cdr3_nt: TGCAGTGCTAGCGGAACCGGACAAAGTTCACCCCTCCACTTT; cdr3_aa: CSASGTGQSSPLHF
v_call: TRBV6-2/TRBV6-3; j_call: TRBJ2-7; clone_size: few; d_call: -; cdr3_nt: TGTGCCAGCAGTTACGCGAGGGAGCAGTACTTC; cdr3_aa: CASSYAREQYF
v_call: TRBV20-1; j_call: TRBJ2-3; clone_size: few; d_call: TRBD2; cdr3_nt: TGCAGTGCTATGCCCCGGTCTAGCGGGGGGGCATATTACACAGATACGCAGTATTTT; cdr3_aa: CSAMPRSSGGAYYTDTQYF
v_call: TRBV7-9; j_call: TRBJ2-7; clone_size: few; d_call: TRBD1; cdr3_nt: TGTGCCAGCAGCCCGACCCTCGGACAGGGGGCCCACGAGCAGTACTTC; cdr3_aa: CASSPTLGQGAHEQYF
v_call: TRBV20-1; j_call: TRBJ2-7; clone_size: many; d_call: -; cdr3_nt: TGCAGTGCTCCGCCTAGGGTAGTCGACGAGCAGTACTTC; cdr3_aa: CSAPPRVVDEQYF
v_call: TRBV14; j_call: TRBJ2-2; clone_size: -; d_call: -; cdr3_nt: TGTGCCACGCGGCAGACGAACACCGGGGAGCTGTTTTTT; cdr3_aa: CATRQTNTGELFF
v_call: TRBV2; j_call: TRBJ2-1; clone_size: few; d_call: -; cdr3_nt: TGTGCCAGCACCCCGGGACAATACAATGAGCAGTTCTTC; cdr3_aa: CASTPGQYNEQFF
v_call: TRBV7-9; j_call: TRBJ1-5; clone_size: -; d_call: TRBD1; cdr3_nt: TGTGCCAGCAGCTCAGGACAGGGTAACAATCAGCCCCAGCATTTT; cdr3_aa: CASSSGQGNNQPQHF
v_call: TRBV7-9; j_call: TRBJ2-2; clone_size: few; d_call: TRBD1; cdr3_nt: TGTGCCAGCAGCCGGACAGGGGGCCACACCGGGGAGCTGTTTTTT; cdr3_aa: CASSRTGGHTGELFF
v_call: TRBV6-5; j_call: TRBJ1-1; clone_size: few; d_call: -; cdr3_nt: TGTGCCAGCAGTTACTCGTATCAGCCACCGAACACTGAAGCTTTCTTT; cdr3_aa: CASSYSYQPPNTEAFF
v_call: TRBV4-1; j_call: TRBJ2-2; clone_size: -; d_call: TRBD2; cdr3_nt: TGCGCCAGCAGCCAACTAGCGGGAGGTGGCACCGGGGAGCTGTTTTTT; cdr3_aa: CASSQLAGGGTGELFF
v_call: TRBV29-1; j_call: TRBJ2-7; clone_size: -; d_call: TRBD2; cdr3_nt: TGCAGCGTTGAAGAGGGGACTAGGGCCGGGGAGCAGTACTTC; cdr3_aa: CSVEEGTRAGEQYF
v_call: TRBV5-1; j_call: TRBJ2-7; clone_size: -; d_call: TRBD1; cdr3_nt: TGCGCCAGCAGCTCTCCGGGACAGGGGAACTACGAGCAGTACTTC; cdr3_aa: CASSSPGQGNYEQYF
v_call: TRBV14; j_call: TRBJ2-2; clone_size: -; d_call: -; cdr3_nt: TGTGCCAGCAGCCAAGGCCCACATGGAACTAACACCGGGGAGCTGTTTTTT; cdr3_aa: CASSQGPHGTNTGELFF
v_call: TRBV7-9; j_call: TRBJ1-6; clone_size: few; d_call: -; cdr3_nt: TGTGCCAGCAGCCAAGACAGTAATTCACCCCTCCACTTT; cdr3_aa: CASSQDSNSPLHF
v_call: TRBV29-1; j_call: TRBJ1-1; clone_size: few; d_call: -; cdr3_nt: TGCAGCGTTGAAGCGGCGATCACTGAAGCTTTCTTT; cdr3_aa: CSVEAAITEAFF
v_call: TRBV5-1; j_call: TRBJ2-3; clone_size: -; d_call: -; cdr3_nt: TGCGCCAGCAGCCGTGACTGGGTCGGCACAGATACGCAGTATTTT; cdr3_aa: CASSRDWVGTDTQYF
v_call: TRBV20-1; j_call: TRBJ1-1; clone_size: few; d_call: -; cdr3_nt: TGCAGTGCTAAACAGGGACCCACTGAAGCTTTCTTT; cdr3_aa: CSAKQGPTEAFF
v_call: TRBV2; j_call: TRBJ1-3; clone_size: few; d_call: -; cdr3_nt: TGTGCCAGCAGGGAGGACACCTCCTCTGGAAACACCATATATTTT; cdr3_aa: CASREDTSSGNTIYF
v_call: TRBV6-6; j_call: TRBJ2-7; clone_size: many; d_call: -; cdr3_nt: TGTGCCAGCACAAATGACCGTCGAGGACAGGAGCAGTACTTC; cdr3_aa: CASTNDRRGQEQYF